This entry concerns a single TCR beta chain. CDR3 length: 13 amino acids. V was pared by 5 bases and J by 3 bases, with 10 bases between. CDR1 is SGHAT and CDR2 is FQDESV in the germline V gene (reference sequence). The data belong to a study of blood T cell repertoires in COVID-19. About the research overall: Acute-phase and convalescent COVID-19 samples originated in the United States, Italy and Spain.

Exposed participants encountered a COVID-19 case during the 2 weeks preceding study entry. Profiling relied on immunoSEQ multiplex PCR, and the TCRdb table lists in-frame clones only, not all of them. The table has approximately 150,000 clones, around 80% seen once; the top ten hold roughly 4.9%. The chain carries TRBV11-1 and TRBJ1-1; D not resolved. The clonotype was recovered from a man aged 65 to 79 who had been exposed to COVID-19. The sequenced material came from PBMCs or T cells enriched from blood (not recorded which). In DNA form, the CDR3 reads TGTGCCAGCAGCCCCTCTTATCACACTGAAGCTTTCTTT. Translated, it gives CASSPSYHTEAFF.